This TCR beta chain was identified in a study of neoadjuvant anti-PD-1 for oral cavity cancer. Study overall: Non-progressing patients received a fourth nivolumab dose near day 43, then surgery on days 50-56.

PBMC libraries mostly used approximately 500 ng of input genomic DNA, with six replicates per sample. Assay: immunoSEQ multiplex PCR; the TCRdb copy retains only in-frame clones and omits some. Of more than 12,000 clones detected, roughly two thirds appear once; the ten largest clones hold about 3%. The patients had HPV-negative, locally advanced oral cavity squamous cell carcinoma. Comments on this clone: Its cognate antigen is unknown.

The study's findings and limits: Treg/Th17 ratio rose with pretreatment blood and fell with post-treatment tumor TCRbeta clonality.

The ends were cut back, 6 bases at V and 0 bases at J, with 12 bases in the middle. Per germline, CDR1 SGHVS and CDR2 FQNEAQ. CDR3 size: 15 residues. Here the sequenced sample was PBMCs, taken before nivolumab (anti-PD-1) treatment. The sequence came from a person aged 40-85 years with oral cavity squamous cell carcinoma. This rearrangement joins TRBV7-8 to TRBJ2-1; D ambiguous. Written as DNA, the CDR3 is TGTGCCAGCAGTCTTAGCCGTATCTCCTACAATGAGCAGTTCTTC. It encodes CASSLSRISYNEQFF.